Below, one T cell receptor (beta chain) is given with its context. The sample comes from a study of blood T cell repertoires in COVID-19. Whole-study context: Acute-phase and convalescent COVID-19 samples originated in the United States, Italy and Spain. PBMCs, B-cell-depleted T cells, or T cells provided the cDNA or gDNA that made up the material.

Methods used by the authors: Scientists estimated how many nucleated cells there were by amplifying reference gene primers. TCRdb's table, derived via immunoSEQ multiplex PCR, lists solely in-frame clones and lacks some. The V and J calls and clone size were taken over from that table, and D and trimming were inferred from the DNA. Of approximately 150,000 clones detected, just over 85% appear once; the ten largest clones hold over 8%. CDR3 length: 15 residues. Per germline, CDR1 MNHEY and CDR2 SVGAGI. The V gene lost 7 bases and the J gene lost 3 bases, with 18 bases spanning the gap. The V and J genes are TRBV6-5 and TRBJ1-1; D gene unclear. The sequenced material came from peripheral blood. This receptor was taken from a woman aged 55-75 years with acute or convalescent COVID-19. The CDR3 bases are TGTGCCAGCATGTTGGGATCGAGGGCCCACACTGAAGCTTTCTTT. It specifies CASMLGSRAHTEAFF.